This T cell receptor (beta chain) emerged from a study of T-cell reconstitution after alpha-beta-depleted transplantation in children. This clonotype appeared many times. V lost 0 bases, J lost 2 bases, and 13 bases lay in between. The CDR3 runs 16 residues. Unique molecular identifiers were built into the TCRbeta library. TCRdb reanalysed the PCR reads using MiXCR and keeps one entry per CDR3 protein. The table records around 700,000 distinct CDR3 sequences, around 14% of them present only once. The receptor comes from a girl aged 2 to 10 with congenital amegakaryocytic thrombocytopenia, due to receive a stem cell transplant. The chain has TRBV12-3 or TRBV12-4 and TRBJ1-2; D is unresolved. The starting material was PBMCs, obtained before TCRalphabeta/CD19-depleted stem cell transplant. The chain's CDR3 is CASSLARLDWNYGYTF. CDR3 bases: TGTGCCAGCAGTTTAGCCAGACTCGACTGGAACTATGGCTACACCTTC.